The next 25 T cell receptor beta chains were all read from a single sample in a study of T cell responses to AZD1222 COVID-19 vaccine. The protocol was immunoSEQ multiplex PCR, while the TCRdb copy is restricted to in-frame clones and leaves out a portion. Here the sample spans about 97,000 clones, about 89% being singletons. Sequencing used peripheral blood, obtained on day 0 of AZD1222 vaccination. Receptors were obtained from an adult in good health.

The rearrangement uses TRBV19 and TRBJ2-7; D is unclear. The V and J ends lost 5 bases and 0 bases respectively, with 11 bases between them. Germline lookup yields CDR1 LNHDA and CDR2 SQIVND (reference sequence). The CDR3 is 14 amino acids. The CDR3 bases are TGTGCCAGTAGTCCAACTAAGAGCTCCTACGAGCAGTACTTC. Amino acid sequence: CASSPTKSSYEQYF. Full variable domain (rest looked up from reference TRBV19 and TRBJ2-7): DGGITQSPKYLFRKEGQNVTLSCEQNLNHDAMYWYRQDPGQGLRLIYYSQIVNDFQKGDIAEGYSVSREKKESFPLTVTSAQKNPTAFYLCASSPTKSSYEQYFGPGTRLTVT.

V gene TRBV5-5 combines with J gene TRBJ2-2, with D perhaps matching TRBD1 (6 bases). Trimming took 10 bases from V and 6 from J, leaving 16 bases between them. Germline values: CDR1 SGHKS, CDR2 YYEKEE (reference sequence). The CDR3 is 13 residues long. As DNA, the CDR3 is TGTGCCTGCACAGGGATGGATTCCGGGGAGCTGTTTTTT. Protein product: CACTGMDSGELFF.

The rearrangement joins TRBV19 to TRBJ1-3, with 9 bases fitting TRBD1. Germline-derived CDR1 and CDR2 are LNHDA and SQIVND (reference sequence). J gave up 8 bases and V 6 bases, and 5 bases lay outside the gene matches. The CDR3 extends over 13 amino acids. In nucleotides, the CDR3 is TGTGCCAGTAGACGGACAGGGGAAGACACCATATATTTT. It is translated as CASRRTGEDTIYF.

The rearrangement uses TRBV4-1 and TRBJ2-2, with D perhaps matching TRBD1 (6 bases). This CDR3 is 16 amino acids long. CDR1 MGHRA and CDR2 YSYEKL come from the germline V gene. Deletions cut 1 base from V and 0 bases from J, with 9 bases between. The CDR3 DNA is TGCGCCAGCAGCCAAGGGCAGGGGACGAACACCGGGGAGCTGTTTTTT. Translation: CASSQGQGTNTGELFF.

The J gene is TRBJ2-3, the V gene TRBV21-1. TRBV21-1 has pseudogene status. The CDR3 has 17 residues. CDR3 loop: CASSKKRGFTSTDTQYF. The CDR3 DNA is TGTGCCAGCAGCAAAAAGAGGGGTTTTACTAGCACAGATACGCAGTATTTT.

The rearrangement uses TRBV9 and TRBJ2-7; TRBD1 agrees at 11 bases. This CDR3 is 16 amino acids long. The germline CDR1 and CDR2 sequences are SGDLS and YYNGEE. The junction had 12 bases not matched to a gene; V was cut back by 4 bases and J by 6 bases. CDR3 sequence reads: CASSPRSDRGPVEQYF. Written as DNA, the CDR3 is TGTGCCAGCAGCCCCAGGTCGGACAGGGGGCCGGTCGAGCAGTACTTC.

This sequence joins TRBV11-2 and TRBJ1-6, with a tentative D call TRBD1 (6 bases). Germline assignment: CDR1 SGHAT and CDR2 FQNNGV. This CDR3 spans 14 amino acids. V was cut by 5 bases and J by 7 bases, with 12 bases left in between. The DNA of the CDR3 is TGTGCCAGCAGCACAGGGACGCAAAATTCACCCCTCCACTTT. Encoded protein: CASSTGTQNSPLHF.

V usage is TRBV13 and J usage is TRBJ2-2; D is ambiguous. There are 12 residues in the CDR3. V was shortened by 0 bases and J by 6 bases, with 2 bases between the two germline ends. Germline CDR1 reads PRHDT; CDR2 reads FYEKMQ (reference sequence). CDR3 sequence reads: CASSLGPGELFF. The CDR3 nucleotides are TGTGCCAGCAGCTTAGGGCCCGGGGAGCTGTTTTTT.

Regarding this clone: The junction differs from germline at one of its ends, possibly a read error. V gene TRBV6-5 combines with J gene TRBJ1-3; D unresolved. From germline, CDR1 is MNHEY and CDR2 SVGAGI. The CDR3 totals 14 residues. The CDR3 bases are TGTGCCAGCAGGACCCGGGGAGTTGGAAGCACCATATATTTT. It yields the protein CASRTRGVGSTIYF.

The chain uses TRBV6-5 and TRBJ1-1, with D maybe TRBD1 (5 bases). Trimming cost V 8 bases and J 0 bases, with 16 bases left between them. From germline, CDR1 is MNHEY and CDR2 SVGAGI. The CDR3 contains 15 residues. The CDR3 nucleotides are TGTGCCAGCGGGCCCCTCGGGGGTCTGAACACTGAAGCTTTCTTT. Encoded protein: CASGPLGGLNTEAFF.

This chain joins TRBV2 and TRBJ1-2; no reliable D call. The CDR3 sequence is 13 residues long. CDR1 is SNHLY, CDR2 FYNNEI, per germline. Trimming removed 8 bases from V and 0 bases from J, with 10 bases in between. The CDR3 loop reads CASRPGTNYGYTF. For the CDR3, the DNA is TGTGCCAGCCGGCCGGGAACTAACTATGGCTACACCTTC.

This rearrangement joins TRBV7-2 to TRBJ2-2, with 7 bases lining up with TRBD2. The CDR3 runs to 14 residues. V trimming: 5 bases; J trimming: 2 bases; junction bases outside the gene matches: 2. Germline V CDR1 and CDR2: SGHTA, FQGNSA. CDR3 DNA: TGTGCCAGCAGCCGGGGGGACAACACCGGGGAGCTGTTTTTT. This gives the protein CASSRGDNTGELFF.

The chain couples TRBV11-2 to TRBJ2-7, with TRBD2 matching 13 bases. Trimming removed 5 bases from V and 2 bases from J; junction bases left unmatched: 3. The CDR3 length is 15 residues. Germline-derived CDR1 and CDR2 are SGHAT and FQNNGV. CDR3 sequence reads: CASSKLAGGTYEQYF. The CDR3, as DNA: TGTGCCAGCAGCAAACTAGCGGGGGGGACCTACGAGCAGTACTTC.

V and J are TRBV23-1 and TRBJ2-7; D is tentatively TRBD1 or TRBD2 (5 bases each). TRBV23-1 is labeled an ORF, and its function is uncertain. V lost 3 bases and J lost 2, with 20 bases in between. CDR3 size: 17 residues. The CDR3 nucleotides read TGCGCCAGCAGTCATGGGGACCTTCGGGTGGGCGCCTACGAGCAGTACTTC. Its translation is CASSHGDLRVGAYEQYF.

The chain recombines TRBV7-9 with TRBJ2-4, with D maybe TRBD2 (6 bases). V was clipped by 5 bases and J by 5 bases, with 22 bases between them. The CDR3 runs 17 residues. The germline CDR1 and CDR2 sequences are SEHNR and FQNEAQ (reference sequence). The CDR3 spells CASSPRRGRGFENIQYF. The CDR3 bases are TGTGCCAGCAGCCCACGGAGGGGAAGGGGATTTGAAAACATTCAGTACTTC.

The chain carries TRBV7-9 and TRBJ2-5; D unclear. The CDR3 is 12 residues long. The V end was cut by 1 base, the J end by 4 bases, with 4 bases between. The V gene's germline CDR1 is SEHNR and CDR2 FQNEAQ (reference sequence). CDR3 in DNA: TGTGCCAGCAGCTTAGTTCGAGAGACCCAGTACTTC. Its protein is CASSLVRETQYF.

The chain recombines TRBV3-1 (or the pseudogene TRBV3-2) with TRBJ2-1; TRBD2 aligns across 13 bases. The CDR3 extends over 15 amino acids. After removal of 8 bases from V and 8 bases from J, the junction contained 9 bases not matched to a gene. Germline V gene lookup returns CDR1 LGHDT and CDR2 YNNKEL (reference sequence). The CDR3 DNA reads as TGTGCCAGCCGGACTAGCGGGAGTCAGTACCATGAGCAGTTCTTC. Amino acid sequence: CASRTSGSQYHEQFF.

V is TRBV7-6 and J is TRBJ2-2; 9 nucleotides line up with TRBD1. Per the germline V gene, CDR1 is SGHVS and CDR2 is FNYEAQ. CDR3 size: 17 residues. After removal of 2 bases from V and 4 bases from J, the junction contained 8 bases not matched to a gene. Written as DNA, the CDR3 is TGTGCCAGCAGCTTAAGAAAGGGACAGGGAACCACCGGGGAGCTGTTTTTT. It specifies CASSLRKGQGTTGELFF.

The table lists this clone with a few counts. The rearrangement uses TRBV20-1 and TRBJ2-1; a weak D match, TRBD2 (5 bases). Germline CDR1 reads DFQATT; CDR2 reads SNEGSKA (reference sequence). The CDR3 is 14 amino acids. Deletions cut 3 bases from V and 5 bases from J, with 14 bases between. The CDR3 spells CSASEASRNNEQFF. CDR3 coding DNA: TGCAGTGCTAGTGAGGCTAGCCGTAACAATGAGCAGTTCTTC.

J is TRBJ1-2 and V is TRBV29-1; 8 nucleotides line up with TRBD1. Trimming removed 6 bases from V and 3 bases from J; junction bases left unmatched: 6. The CDR3 is 13 residues long. CDR1 SQVTM and CDR2 ANQGSEA come from the germline V gene. The CDR3 DNA reads TGCAGCGTCGCCCAGGGGGCCGACTATGGCTACACCTTC. It specifies CSVAQGADYGYTF.

This chain joins TRBV18 and TRBJ2-3; D remains unclear. Germline V gene lookup returns CDR1 KGHSH and CDR2 LQKENI. V shed 3 bases and J shed 2 bases, with 6 bases lying between them. The CDR3 contains 13 residues. The CDR3 loop is CASSPPPTDTQYF. The CDR3 DNA reads as TGTGCCAGCTCACCCCCGCCCACAGATACGCAGTATTTT.

The chain joins TRBV7-3 to TRBJ2-7; 11 bases align to TRBD1. With 4 bases clipped from V and 6 bases from J, the junction kept 2 bases outside the gene matches. Germline CDR1 is SGHTA and CDR2 is FQGTGA. The CDR3 contains 13 residues. The CDR3 sequence is CASSSGQGGEQYF. The CDR3 DNA reads TGTGCCAGCAGCTCGGGACAGGGGGGCGAGCAGTACTTC. Full variable domain (rest looked up from reference TRBV7-3 and TRBJ2-7): GAGVSQTPSNKVTEKGKYVELRCDPISGHTALYWYRQSLGQGPEFLIYFQGTGAADDSGLPNDRFFAVRPEGSVSTLKIQRTERGDSAVYLCASSSGQGGEQYFGPGTRLTVT.

This chain links TRBV11-1 with TRBJ1-1; TRBD1 agrees at 7 bases. V lost 1 base and J lost 4; bases outside the gene matches: 6. CDR1 and CDR2 from the germline V gene are SGHAT and FQDESV (reference sequence). This CDR3 has 15 residues. The CDR3, as DNA: TGTGCCAGCAGCTTAGGGACCGCAGGGGGCACTGAAGCTTTCTTT. This encodes CASSLGTAGGTEAFF.

V is TRBV28 and J is TRBJ2-2; D possibly matches TRBD1 or TRBD2 (6 bases each). The CDR3 has 16 residues. The V end lost 6 bases, the J end lost 7 bases, and 21 bases lay between the germline ends. Germline V lookup: CDR1 MDHEN, CDR2 SYDVKM. CDR3 amino acids: CASRSAGTRKVGELFF. Here the CDR3 DNA reads TGTGCCAGCAGGTCTGCGGGGACAAGGAAGGTCGGGGAGCTGTTTTTT.

The gene calls are TRBV10-3 and TRBJ1-4, with 8 bases that match TRBD1. Looked up from germline, CDR1 is ENHRY and CDR2 is SYGVKD. The CDR3 contains 13 residues. With V trimmed by 6 bases and J by 7 bases, 4 bases remained unmatched. The CDR3 loop reads CAIRPGTGEKLFF. DNA of the CDR3: TGTGCCATCAGACCCGGGACAGGTGAAAAACTGTTTTTT.